The clone carrying this T cell receptor beta chain was counted only a few times. The germline CDR1 and CDR2 sequences are SGHRS and YFSETQ. CDR3 length: 13 residues. The V segment lost 5 bases and the J segment 2 bases; nucleotides outside the gene matches: 2. This sample was taken from a study of blood T cell repertoires in COVID-19. Study-level background: Both acute and convalescent COVID-19 samples were obtained from the United States, Italy and Spain. T cells, B-cell-depleted T cells, or PBMCs supplied cDNA or gDNA.

As originally analysed: Amplification of reference gene primers was used by the study to estimate nucleated cell counts. Produced via immunoSEQ multiplex PCR; TCRdb's table is partial and in-frame only. V, J and clone size were drawn from that table, and D and trimming were deduced from the DNA. The repertoire holds approximately 210,000 clones, roughly 90% seen once, with around 0.76% in the top ten. The source material was peripheral blood. This receptor was obtained from a woman in her seventies with acute or convalescent COVID-19. J is TRBJ1-1 and V is TRBV5-1; 8 positions match TRBD1. The CDR3, as DNA: TGCGCCAGCAGGCCAGGGGGCAACACTGAAGCTTTCTTT. This gives the protein CASRPGGNTEAFF.